This TCR beta chain was documented in a study of blood T cell repertoires in COVID-19. Study background: There were acute and convalescent COVID-19 samples, and they came from the United States, Italy and Spain.

In the study's own analysis: Researchers report that nucleated cell counts were estimated from reference gene primer amplification. Profiled with immunoSEQ multiplex PCR; TCRdb holds only in-frame clones, not every one. V, J and clone size reflect that table, while D and trimming were determined from the DNA. The table has roughly 53,000 clones, approximately 90% seen once. The source is a man between 60 and 70 years old with acute or convalescent COVID-19. The sample taken for sequencing was peripheral blood.

CDR3 amino acids: CASSKTGEPFYEQYF. CDR3 bases: TGCGCCAGCAGCAAGACAGGTGAACCGTTCTACGAGCAGTACTTC. This chain uses TRBV5-1 with TRBJ2-7; maybe TRBD1 (6 bases). The length of the CDR3 is 15 residues. From germline, CDR1 is SGHRS and CDR2 YFSETQ. The V end was cut by 4 bases, the J end by 3 bases, with 17 bases between.